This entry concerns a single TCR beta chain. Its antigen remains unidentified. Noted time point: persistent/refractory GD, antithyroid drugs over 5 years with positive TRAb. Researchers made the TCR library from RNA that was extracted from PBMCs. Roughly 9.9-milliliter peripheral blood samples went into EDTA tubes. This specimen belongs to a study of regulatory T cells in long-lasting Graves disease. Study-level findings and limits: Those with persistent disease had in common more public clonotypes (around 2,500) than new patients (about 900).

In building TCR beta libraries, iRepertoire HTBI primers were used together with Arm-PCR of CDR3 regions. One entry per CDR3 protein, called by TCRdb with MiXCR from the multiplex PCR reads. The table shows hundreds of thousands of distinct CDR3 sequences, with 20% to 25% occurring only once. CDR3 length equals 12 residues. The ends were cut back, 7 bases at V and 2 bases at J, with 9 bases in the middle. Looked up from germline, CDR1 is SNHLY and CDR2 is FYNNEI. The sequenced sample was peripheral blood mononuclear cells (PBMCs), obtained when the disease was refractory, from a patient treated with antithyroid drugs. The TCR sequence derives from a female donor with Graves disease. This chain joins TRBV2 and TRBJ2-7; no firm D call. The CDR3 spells CASILGPYEQYF. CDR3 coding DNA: TGTGCCAGCATACTCGGACCCTACGAGCAGTACTTC. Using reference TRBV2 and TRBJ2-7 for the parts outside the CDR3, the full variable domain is EPEVTQTPSHQVTQMGQEVILRCVPISNHLYFYWYRQILGQKVEFLVSFYNNEISEKSEIFDDQFSVERPDGSNFTLKIRSTKLEDSAMYFCASILGPYEQYFGPGTRLTVT.